This T cell receptor (beta chain) was identified during a study of T cell repertoires and Cas9 in healthy adults (dated by TCRdb to 2016 to 2019). In the study overall: Within the CD4 and CD8 compartments, the researchers characterized SpCas9-reactive T cells in terms of multi-effector potency, cytotoxicity and lineage determination. This study looked at whether people already carry T cell immunity to the Streptococcus pyogenes Cas9 nuclease (SpCas9), the enzyme used in CRISPR gene editing.

Library construction relied on the immunoSEQ multiplex PCR assay. TCRdb limited this immuneACCESS table to in-frame rearrangements with V and J called. A share of clones is missing; checked studies link under half to unresolved V genes, and the rest is unexplained. The sample table records 20,000 to 25,000 clones; more than 90% of these occur just once. Of the sample, roughly 0.69% falls within the top ten clones. Note on this clone: No antigen is known for it. Base qualities are not recorded, but no much larger clone differs from it by a single base.

Points the paper makes about the study in general: Proliferation and function of SpCas9-reactive effector T cells were reported to be mitigated in vitro by SpCas9-reactive regulatory T cells.

Healthy humans served as the donors. This receptor was identified in a human donor in good health. Sequenced material: CD4+ effector T cells (CD127+, CD25-, CD137-, CD154-) from PBMCs; culture status not recorded.

The DNA is TGCGCCAGCAGCCAAGTCCTGGGAATAAACACTGAAGCTTTCTTT. Its protein reads: CASSQVLGINTEAFF. This chain is built from TRBV4-1 and TRBJ1-1, with no reliable assignment of the D segment. The CDR3 sequence holds 15 residues, the cysteine and phenylalanine included. The entry retains the CDR3 DNA only, 45 bases that are in frame from base 1. V drops 1 base and J drops 2 bases, leaving 11 bases in between. The germline V gene yields MGHRA for CDR1 and YSYEKL for CDR2.